Sequencing of this TCR beta chain was carried out in a study of identifying expanded T cells in peripheral blood. Study-wide results and caveats: Across healthy donors, higher total template counts meant significantly greater roughly 2-week count variance. Around 1.2 clones differed between technical replicates, versus about 15 and 19 over time.

CDR3 length: 18 residues. Per the germline V gene, CDR1 is SGHNT and CDR2 is YENEEA. The J segment lost 0 bases and the V segment lost 4 bases, leaving 11 bases of the junction unmatched. This clone occurred a few times. Its antigen is still unknown. Sequenced by immunoSEQ multiplex PCR; TCRdb stores in-frame clones only, minus some. This sample carries 81,000 or so clones, about four fifths of them seen once, and the ten largest clones take around 19%. The sequencing input was blood. The V and J genes are TRBV11-3 and TRBJ1-5; 8 bases are shared with TRBD1. This clonotype was sampled from a person aged 18 to 70 in good health. CDR3 in amino acids: CASSSKQDRVNSNQPQHF. In DNA form, the CDR3 reads TGTGCCAGCAGCTCGAAACAGGACAGGGTAAATAGCAATCAGCCCCAGCATTTT.